Detailed here is one T cell receptor (beta chain). The CDR3 covers 16 residues. Germline CDR1 is MNHEY and CDR2 is SVGAGI. Trimming pared 0 bases from V and 1 base from J, leaving 10 bases between. In the authors' methods: Estimation of nucleated cell counts relied on the amplification of reference gene primers. Only in-frame clones appear in the TCRdb table, and some are missing; sequencing was by immunoSEQ multiplex PCR. For V, J and clone size, that table is used; D and trimming come from the DNA. The table lists some 75,000 clones, about 89% of them singletons. The data originate from a study of blood T cell repertoires in COVID-19.

The chain has TRBV6-5 and TRBJ1-3; a weak D match, TRBD1 (6 bases). This clonotype originated in a man aged 55-75 years with acute or convalescent COVID-19. The specimen sequenced was peripheral blood. The CDR3 DNA follows: TGTGCCAGCAGTTACTCGGGGGGGCTATCTGGAAACACCATATATTTT. This sequence encodes CASSYSGGLSGNTIYF.